This entry lists 2 T cell receptor beta chains sequenced from one sample in a study of T cells in Graves' hyperthyroidism and ophthalmopathy. Researchers amplified the TCR beta CDR3 regions from RNA transcripts. HTBI primers were used for first-round RT-PCR of the TCR CDR3. TCRdb fed the multiplex PCR reads into MiXCR, producing one record per CDR3 protein. This repertoire shows hundreds of thousands of distinct CDR3 sequences, about 15% found once; its top ten account for approximately 4.2%. Sequencing was carried out using blood. The receptor source for this set is a woman between 40 and 55 years old with Graves' ophthalmopathy.

Worth noting for this clonotype: One end of the junction is discordant with germline, which a read error may explain. V and J are TRBV9 and TRBJ2-2; TRBD2 matches 9 bases. The length of the CDR3 is 18 residues. CDR1 is SGDLS, CDR2 YYNGEE, per germline. CDR3 in DNA: TGTGCCGGCAGCGGCACCGGGACTAGCCTGGTGTTGCCCGGGGAGCTGTTTTTT. Its protein product is CAGSGTGTSLVLPGELFF. Variable domain in full (rest from reference TRBV9 and TRBJ2-2): DSGVTQTPKHLITATGQRVTLRCSPRSGDLSVYWYQQSLDQGLQFLIQYYNGEERAKGNILERFSAQQFPDLHSELNLSSLELGDSALYFCAGSGTGTSLVLPGELFFGEGSRLTVL.

Ten or more counts support this clonotype. This sequence joins TRBV29-1 and TRBJ1-1; no firm D call. From germline, CDR1 is SQVTM and CDR2 ANQGSEA. The CDR3 sequence is 12 residues long. CDR3 DNA sequence: TGCAGTTCCGGGGAGAGTGGTACTGAAGCTTTCTTT. It is translated as CSSGESGTEAFF.